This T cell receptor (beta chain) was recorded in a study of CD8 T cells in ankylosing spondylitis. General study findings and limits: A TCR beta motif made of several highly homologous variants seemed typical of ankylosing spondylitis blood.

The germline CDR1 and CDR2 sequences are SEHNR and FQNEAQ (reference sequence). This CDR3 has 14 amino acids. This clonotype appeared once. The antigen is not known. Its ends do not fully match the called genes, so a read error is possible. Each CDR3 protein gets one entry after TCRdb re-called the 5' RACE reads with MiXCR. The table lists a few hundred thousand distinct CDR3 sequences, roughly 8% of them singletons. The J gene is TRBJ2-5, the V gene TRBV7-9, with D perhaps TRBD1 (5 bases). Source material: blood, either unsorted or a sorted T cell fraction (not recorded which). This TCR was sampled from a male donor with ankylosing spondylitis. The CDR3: CASSFSGMKETQHF. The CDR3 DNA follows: TGTGCCAGCAGCTTCTCAGGGATGAAAGAGACCCAGCACTTC.